Listed below are T cell receptor beta chains from one sample, sequenced in a study of blood T cell repertoires in COVID-19. Some clones are missing from TCRdb's copy, which holds only in-frame ones; the method was immunoSEQ multiplex PCR. The sample records about 300,000 clones, approximately 90% being singletons. Sequenced input: peripheral blood. These receptors were taken from a man between 18 and 35 years old with active or convalescent COVID-19. CDR3s include the opening cysteine and the closing phenylalanine or tryptophan. D genes are given only for firm matches. A clone size is listed for some rows: how often the clone was seen (once, few, many), or a class if it is expanded.

TRBV9	NA	TRBD1	TRBJ2-6	TGTGCCAGCAGCGGACAGGGGTCGAGAACTGGGGCCAACGTCCTGACTTTC	CASSGQGSRTGANVLTF
TRBV5-4	NA	NA	TRBJ1-1	TGTGCCAGCAGCTTGGATAGGACTCAAGCTTTCTTT	CASSLDRTQAFF
TRBV13	NA	NA	TRBJ1-2	TGTGCCAGCAGCTTATTACAGGGCAGCGGCTACACCTTC	CASSLLQGSGYTF
TRBV6-5	NA	NA	TRBJ1-2	TGTGCCAGCAGGTCCGGGAGCTATTATGGCTACACCTTC	CASRSGSYYGYTF
TRBV4-1	NA	TRBD2	TRBJ2-3	TGCGCCAGCAGCCAAGGGACTAGCCCACTCACAGATACGCAGTATTTT	CASSQGTSPLTDTQYF
TRBV24-1	NA	NA	TRBJ1-3	TGTGCCACCAGTGGTAACCGGGGCGGGATTGGAAACACCATATATTTT	CATSGNRGGIGNTIYF
TRBV5-1	NA	NA	TRBJ1-1	TGCGCCAGCAGCCTTTACATGAACACTGAAGCTTTCTTT	CASSLYMNTEAFF
TRBV19	NA	NA	TRBJ1-6	TGTGCCAGTAGTATGAAGACAGGCTCTGTAGGACCCCTCCACTTT	CASSMKTGSVGPLHF
TRBV10-3	few	NA	TRBJ1-1	TGTGCCATCAGTGAGTCAACGGCGGGCTTT	CAISESTAGF
TRBV5-1	few	TRBD1	TRBJ1-1	TGCGCCAGCAGCTCGACAGGGGTCGCTGAAGCTTTCTTT	CASSSTGVAEAFF
TRBV6-4	NA	NA	TRBJ2-7	TGTGCCAGCAGTGAACCGGGGCAGGGCGGGGACGAGCAGTACTTC	CASSEPGQGGDEQYF
TRBV2	NA	TRBD1	TRBJ2-5	TGTGCCAGCGCACCCGACAGGGGGCGACAAGAGACCCAGTACTTC	CASAPDRGRQETQYF
TRBV10-3	NA	NA	TRBJ1-5	TGTGCCATCACTTTGACAAGGCCCAGCAATCAGCCCCAGCATTTT	CAITLTRPSNQPQHF
TRBV7-2	NA	NA	TRBJ2-5	TGTGCCAGCAGCTTAGCAGGGCAGGGTGAGACCCAGTACTTC	CASSLAGQGETQYF
TRBV5-1	NA	TRBD2	TRBJ2-1	TGCGCCAGCAGCTTACGACTAGCGGACAATGAGCAGTTCTTC	CASSLRLADNEQFF
TRBV28	NA	NA	TRBJ1-2	TGTGCCAGCAGCCTAATACGGGGTTGGAACTATGGCTACACCTTC	CASSLIRGWNYGYTF
TRBV7-9	NA	NA	TRBJ2-1	TGTGCCAGCAGCTTAGGACAGATCTCCTACAATGAGCAGTTCTTC	CASSLGQISYNEQFF
TRBV7-3	NA	TRBD1	TRBJ1-2	TGTGCCAGCAGCTCGGGACAGGGGGCGGCTGGCTACACCTTC	CASSSGQGAAGYTF
TRBV6-5	NA	TRBD1	TRBJ1-6	TGTGCCAGCAGTTACGGGGGACAGGGTGGCTCACCCCTCCACTTT	CASSYGGQGGSPLHF
TRBV10-3	NA	NA	TRBJ1-5	TGTGCCATCAGTGAGTCGTCAGGAAGAAACAATCAGCCCCAGCATTTT	CAISESSGRNNQPQHF
TRBV24-1	once	TRBD2	TRBJ2-1	TGTGCCACCAGTACTAGCGGGAGGTCCGATGAGCAGTTCTTC	CATSTSGRSDEQFF
TRBV28	NA	TRBD2	TRBJ2-7	TGTGCCAGCAGTCCGGGGACTAGCGGGGCCTACGAGCAGTACTTC	CASSPGTSGAYEQYF
TRBV5-6	NA	NA	TRBJ1-4	TGTGCCAGCAGCTTGGGTAGTTATAATGAAAAACTGTTTTTT	CASSLGSYNEKLFF
TRBV28	NA	TRBD2	TRBJ2-1	TGTGCCAGCAGAAGCGGGAGTTCTTACAATGAGCAGTTCTTC	CASRSGSSYNEQFF
TRBV29-1	NA	TRBD2	TRBJ2-1	TGCAGCGGGACTAGCGGTTTGGAGCAGTTCTTC	CSGTSGLEQFF
TRBV5-1	NA	TRBD1	TRBJ2-1	TGCGCCAGCAGCTCAGGGGGCGACAATGAGCAGTTCTTC	CASSSGGDNEQFF
TRBV19	NA	NA	TRBJ1-5	TGTGCCAGTAGTCGTGTTGGCAGCAATCAGCCCCAGCATTTT	CASSRVGSNQPQHF
TRBV11-3	NA	NA	TRBJ2-5	TGTGCCAGCAGCCGGAGGTTTCACGAGACCCAGTACTTC	CASSRRFHETQYF
TRBV2	NA	TRBD2	TRBJ2-5	TGTGCCAGCAGTGAATTCGCTGGGACTAGGGAAGAGACCCAGTACTTC	CASSEFAGTREETQYF
TRBV29-1	NA	NA	TRBJ1-6	TGCAGCGTTCGGCAGGGCGTCCATTCACCCCTCCACTTT	CSVRQGVHSPLHF
TRBV6-4	NA	NA	TRBJ2-7	TGTGCCAGCAGTGACGGGTCAGGGTACGAGCAGTACTTC	CASSDGSGYEQYF
TRBV27	NA	TRBD2	TRBJ2-2	TGTGCCAGCCGATCGGGACTAGCGGGAGTTACCGGGGAGCTGTTTTTT	CASRSGLAGVTGELFF
TRBV5-4	NA	TRBD2	TRBJ2-1	TGTGCCAGCAGCTTTAGCGGGAGGGGGTACAATGAGCAGTTCTTC	CASSFSGRGYNEQFF
TRBV27	NA	NA	TRBJ1-5	TGTGCCAGCCCCAAAGCCAGGGGTGGCAATCAGCCCCAGCATTTT	CASPKARGGNQPQHF
TRBV4-1	NA	TRBD1	TRBJ2-7	TGCGCCAGCAGCCAAGTGGACAGGGGAACCTACGAGCAGTACTTC	CASSQVDRGTYEQYF
TRBV6-5	NA	TRBD1	TRBJ1-1	TGTGCCAGCAGCAGACAGGGTGAAGCTTTCTTT	CASSRQGEAFF
TRBV28	NA	TRBD2	TRBJ2-2	TGTGCCAGCAGTAGTCTAGCGGGAGCCCCCGGGGAGCTGTTTTTT	CASSSLAGAPGELFF